One sample yielded the 30 T cell receptor beta chains listed below, sequenced in a study of cytomegalovirus exposure and HLA in healthy donors. Profiled with immunoSEQ multiplex PCR; TCRdb holds only in-frame clones, not every one. The sample holds a few hundred thousand clones; roughly 90% are singletons and the top ten take approximately 0.88%. The sample comprised PBMCs. The receptors derive from a young woman in good health and CMV-seronegative.

The CDR3 coding sequence is TGTGCCAGCAGTGAGGGTCGGGATAATTCACCCCTCCACTTT. It encodes CASSEGRDNSPLHF. The V and J genes are TRBV6-4 and TRBJ1-6; D gene unclear. V dropped 3 bases and J dropped 5 bases, with 8 bases sitting between them. From germline, CDR1 is MRHNA and CDR2 SNTAGT. This CDR3 spans 14 amino acids.

V usage is TRBV6-5 and J usage is TRBJ1-1; D unclear. The CDR3 length is 13 residues. Between the trimmed V and J ends, which lost 4 bases and 1 base, there was a span of 7 bases. Looked up from germline, CDR1 is MNHEY and CDR2 is SVGAGI. The CDR3 spells CASSSSGNTEAFF. In nucleotides, the CDR3 is TGTGCCAGCAGTTCCAGCGGGAACACTGAAGCTTTCTTT.

The J gene is TRBJ2-7, the V gene TRBV27, with 8 bases that match TRBD1. The V segment lost 10 bases and the J segment 6 bases; nucleotides outside the gene matches: 8. This CDR3 comprises 12 residues. Germline CDR1 MNHEY, CDR2 SMNVEV (reference sequence). The CDR3 region has the DNA TGTGCCACCTCAGGGGGCCCGGCCGAGCAGTACTTC. This translates into CATSGGPAEQYF.

This rearrangement joins TRBV12-5 to TRBJ2-7; a possible D gene is TRBD2 (6 bases). Deletions cut 2 bases from V and 7 bases from J, with 15 bases between. Germline V gene lookup returns CDR1 LGHNT and CDR2 FRNRAP. CDR3 size: 14 residues. CDR3 in DNA: TGTGCTAGTGGTTTGCAGTTTGGCGGGACGGAGCAGTACTTC. Amino acids: CASGLQFGGTEQYF.

The rearrangement joins TRBV30 to TRBJ1-5; possible D gene TRBD1, 5 bases. Trimming took off 0 bases at V and 0 bases at J, with 12 bases between the two ends. The germline CDR1 and CDR2 sequences are GTSNPN and SVGIG (reference sequence). The length of the CDR3 is 16 residues. The CDR3 coding sequence is TGTGCCTGGAGTGTAGGGTCGGGGGGTAGCAATCAGCCCCAGCATTTT. Translating gives CAWSVGSGGSNQPQHF.

The J gene is TRBJ2-5, the V gene TRBV7-8, with 8 bases matching TRBD1. V dropped 11 bases and J dropped 1; count of bases not matched to a gene: 12. Germline V CDR1 and CDR2: SGHVS, FQNEAQ. CDR3 length: 15 amino acids. CDR3 DNA sequence: TGTGCCTCAGGGTCATGGACAGGGCTCCAAGAGACCCAGTACTTC. Protein: CASGSWTGLQETQYF.

The chain has TRBV27 and TRBJ1-1; D perhaps matches TRBD1 (6 bases). V was cut by 6 bases and J by 7 bases, with 12 bases left in between. CDR1 and CDR2 from the germline V gene are MNHEY and SMNVEV (reference sequence). This CDR3 spans 12 amino acids. In DNA form, the CDR3 reads TGTGCCAGCAGCCTAGGGGGGGGTGAAGCTTTCTTT. Its protein product is CASSLGGGEAFF.

The chain joins TRBV2 to TRBJ2-2, with TRBD1 identical over 12 bases. CDR3 length equals 16 residues. The J segment lost 7 bases and the V segment lost 0 bases, leaving 3 bases of the junction unmatched. CDR1 is SNHLY and CDR2 is FYNNEI in the germline V gene. CDR3 amino acids: CASSEAGTGGFGELFF. The CDR3 DNA is TGTGCCAGCAGTGAAGCGGGGACAGGGGGCTTCGGGGAGCTGTTTTTT.

The V and J genes are TRBV28 and TRBJ2-7; tentatively, D is TRBD2 (6 bases). The germline V gene has CDR1 MDHEN and CDR2 SYDVKM. The V and J ends lost 3 bases and 1 base respectively, with 10 bases between them. This CDR3 is 14 amino acids long. For the CDR3, the DNA is TGTGCCAGCAGTTTCCGGGACTTATCCTACGAGCAGTACTTC. Its protein product is CASSFRDLSYEQYF.

This clone has just a few counts. The V and J genes are TRBV19 and TRBJ2-7, with 11 bases that match TRBD1. Germline V gene sequence: CDR1 LNHDA, CDR2 SQIVND (reference sequence). V dropped 3 bases and J dropped 1; count of bases not matched to a gene: 5. This CDR3 contains 16 residues. CDR3 sequence: CASSITGTGGSYEQYF. The CDR3 DNA reads as TGTGCCAGTAGTATTACGGGGACAGGGGGTTCCTACGAGCAGTACTTC.

V gene TRBV28 combines with J gene TRBJ2-7; 11 nucleotides agree with TRBD1. CDR1 and CDR2 from the germline V gene are MDHEN and SYDVKM. Germline trimming cut 6 bases from V and 6 bases from J; bases unmatched to any gene: 4. The CDR3 consists of 13 residues. The CDR3 sequence is CASRSDRGREQYF. CDR3 DNA: TGTGCCAGCAGGTCGGACAGGGGGCGCGAGCAGTACTTC.

The chain joins TRBV27 to TRBJ2-5; D not certain. The V end was cut by 5 bases, the J end by 6 bases, with 13 bases between. Germline CDR1 MNHEY, CDR2 SMNVEV (reference sequence). The CDR3 length is 13 residues. CDR3 coding DNA: TGTGCCAGCAGTACACAATATCAGAAGACCCAGTACTTC. Translated, it gives CASSTQYQKTQYF.

The rearrangement joins TRBV28 to TRBJ1-2; 7 positions match TRBD1. The V gene end was trimmed by 5 bases and the J gene end by 2 bases; junction bases not matched to a gene: 5. The CDR3 length is 14 residues. CDR1 is MDHEN and CDR2 is SYDVKM in the germline V gene. For the CDR3, the DNA is TGTGCCAGCAGTCCTTCGGGACAGAACTATGGCTACACCTTC. It is translated as CASSPSGQNYGYTF.

The chain employs TRBV29-1 and TRBJ2-2; maybe TRBD2 (6 bases). The CDR3 is 15 residues long. Per germline, CDR1 SQVTM and CDR2 ANQGSEA. The germline V and J ends were trimmed by 2 bases and 7 bases, with 17 bases remaining between them. CDR3 DNA sequence: TGCAGCGTTGAACTCCGGGACTCCTGGGACGGGGAGCTGTTTTTT. Protein sequence: CSVELRDSWDGELFF.

Comments on this clone: This sample also contains other DNA sequences that code for the same CDR3. The chain couples TRBV7-8 to TRBJ2-3, with 10 bases fitting TRBD1. The CDR3 runs to 15 residues. The germline CDR1 and CDR2 sequences are SGHVS and FQNEAQ. V trimming: 5 bases; J trimming: 3 bases; junction bases outside the gene matches: 5. In DNA form, the CDR3 reads TGTGCCAGCAGCCGTAGGACAGGGGGAACAGATACGCAGTATTTT. Its translation is CASSRRTGGTDTQYF.

The rearrangement joins TRBV5-1 to TRBJ2-5; a possible D gene is TRBD2 (6 bases). This CDR3 region has 16 residues. CDR1 and CDR2 (germline): SGHRS, YFSETQ. The ends were cut back, 4 bases at V and 5 bases at J, with 21 bases in the middle. CDR3 bases: TGCGCCAGCAGCCCCGAGACGGCGGGGAGTGGGGAGACCCAGTACTTC. It is translated as CASSPETAGSGETQYF.

This chain connects TRBV19 to TRBJ2-2; 11 bases agree with TRBD2. From germline, CDR1 is LNHDA and CDR2 SQIVND (reference sequence). The CDR3 is 17 residues long. The V segment lost 5 bases and the J segment 4 bases; nucleotides outside the gene matches: 9. CDR3 protein: CASSFTSGSKGTGELFF. CDR3 nucleotide sequence: TGTGCCAGTAGTTTTACTAGCGGGAGTAAGGGCACCGGGGAGCTGTTTTTT.

The chain recombines TRBV5-1 with TRBJ2-7, with D tentatively TRBD2 (6 bases). Trimming cost V 2 bases and J 1 base, with 10 bases left between them. Germline-derived CDR1 and CDR2 are SGHRS and YFSETQ. The CDR3 contains 14 residues. This chain's CDR3 is CASSLVAGSYEQYF. The CDR3 nucleotides read TGCGCCAGCAGCTTAGTGGCGGGATCCTACGAGCAGTACTTC.

The chain links TRBV28 to TRBJ1-2; a weak D match, TRBD1 (5 bases). Germline assignment: CDR1 MDHEN and CDR2 SYDVKM. V was pared by 7 bases and J by 8 bases, with 20 bases between. The CDR3 loop spans 14 amino acids. CDR3 coding DNA: TGTGCCAGCACCCCAGGGATGAGTAGGCAAGGCTACACCTTC. It yields the protein CASTPGMSRQGYTF.

This clone has more than one count but fewer than ten. The rearrangement joins TRBV7-9 to TRBJ2-1; the match to TRBD1 covers 7 bases. CDR1 is SEHNR, CDR2 FQNEAQ, per germline (reference sequence). After removal of 7 bases from V and 14 bases from J, the junction contained 8 bases not matched to a gene. The CDR3 spans 11 residues. The chain's CDR3 is CASKIDRVEFF. Here the CDR3 DNA reads TGTGCCAGCAAGATAGACAGGGTGGAGTTCTTC.

The chain has TRBV5-4 and TRBJ1-2; D gene uncertain. The V and J ends lost 2 bases and 4 bases respectively, with 21 bases between them. Germline CDR1 reads SGHNT; CDR2 reads YYREEE (reference sequence). The CDR3 has 17 residues. The CDR3 sequence is CASSFNVPSSSGYGYTF. The CDR3 DNA reads TGTGCCAGCAGCTTTAACGTCCCATCTAGTTCGGGCTATGGCTACACCTTC.

V is TRBV28 and J is TRBJ2-3, with 9 bases matching TRBD2. From germline, CDR1 is MDHEN and CDR2 SYDVKM. With V trimmed by 7 bases and J by 2 bases, 7 bases remained unmatched. This CDR3 is 15 amino acids long. CDR3 bases: TGTGCCAGCACGATTAGCGGGAGCTACACAGATACGCAGTATTTT. Residues: CASTISGSYTDTQYF. Based on the CDR3 plus reference TRBV28 and TRBJ2-3, the full variable domain is DVKVTQSSRYLVKRTGEKVFLECVQDMDHENMFWYRQDPGLGLRLIYFSYDVKMKEKGDIPEGYSVSREKKERFSLILESASTNQTSMYLCASTISGSYTDTQYFGPGTRLTVL.

Notes on this clone: A junction boundary mismatches the germline segment, possibly from a read error. The chain uses TRBV13 and TRBJ2-7; D may be TRBD1 (5 bases). There are 14 residues in the CDR3. Germline CDR1 reads PRHDT; CDR2 reads FYEKMQ (reference sequence). CDR3 sequence reads: CVSSDRNYTYEQYF. In DNA, the CDR3 is TGTGTCAGCAGCGACAGAAACTATACCTACGAGCAGTACTTC.

As to this clone: The same CDR3 arises from other DNA sequences in this sample as well. CDR3 loop: CASTPRVGTEAFF. The DNA for the CDR3 is TGTGCCAGCACCCCCCGGGTCGGCACTGAAGCTTTCTTT. The chain joins TRBV27 to TRBJ1-1, with D unclear. V lost 7 bases to trimming and J lost 4 bases, with 13 bases between them. There are 13 residues in the CDR3. Germline-derived CDR1 and CDR2 are MNHEY and SMNVEV (reference sequence).

The chain uses TRBV10-3 and TRBJ2-7; D might be TRBD2 (5 bases). Looked up from germline, CDR1 is ENHRY and CDR2 is SYGVKD. This CDR3 has 14 amino acids. Trimming stripped 3 bases from V and 7 bases from J, with 16 bases between. The CDR3: CAISETGSPGEQYF. The CDR3 region has the DNA TGTGCCATCAGTGAAACTGGCAGTCCGGGGGAGCAGTACTTC.

V is TRBV6-1 and J is TRBJ1-5, with a tentative D call TRBD1 (6 bases). The CDR3 has 15 residues. Trimming took off 7 bases at V and 3 bases at J, with 16 bases between the two ends. Germline CDR1 and CDR2: MNHNS and SASEGT. The DNA for the CDR3 is TGTGCCAGCACTCCTGGGGGCAGTTACAATCAGCCCCAGCATTTT. Protein product: CASTPGGSYNQPQHF.

The genes are TRBV7-3 and TRBJ2-5, with 7 bases that match TRBD1. The germline CDR1 and CDR2 sequences are SGHTA and FQGTGA. This CDR3 has 13 residues. J gave up 4 bases and V 3 bases, and 2 bases lay outside the gene matches. Here the CDR3 reads CASSFYRGETQYF. As DNA, the CDR3 is TGTGCCAGCAGCTTCTACAGGGGAGAGACCCAGTACTTC.

The chain links TRBV10-3 to TRBJ2-1; 10 bases match TRBD2. V shed 3 bases and J 3 bases; nucleotides not matched to a gene: 8. The CDR3 extends over 17 amino acids. Looked up from germline, CDR1 is ENHRY and CDR2 is SYGVKD. This CDR3 is CAISDTSGKGRYNEQFF. The CDR3 DNA reads as TGTGCCATCAGTGACACTAGCGGGAAGGGGCGCTACAATGAGCAGTTCTTC.

V usage is TRBV5-1 and J usage is TRBJ1-3; 8 nucleotides align to TRBD1. The length of the CDR3 is 16 residues. V lost 2 bases, J lost 2 bases, and 6 bases stayed unmatched. Germline-derived CDR1 and CDR2 are SGHRS and YFSETQ. Written as DNA, the CDR3 is TGCGCCAGCAGCTTCGAGATGACAGGGGCTGGAAACACCATATATTTT. Protein: CASSFEMTGAGNTIYF.

The CDR3 coding sequence is TGTGCCACCTTACGTAGCGCCCCCACAGATACGCAGTATTTT. Protein: CATLRSAPTDTQYF. V and J are TRBV28 and TRBJ2-3, with D tentatively TRBD2 (5 bases). Germline V gives CDR1 MDHEN, CDR2 SYDVKM. Trimming stripped 10 bases from V and 2 bases from J, with 16 bases between. This CDR3 contains 14 residues. Based on the CDR3 plus reference TRBV28 and TRBJ2-3, the full variable domain is DVKVTQSSRYLVKRTGEKVFLECVQDMDHENMFWYRQDPGLGLRLIYFSYDVKMKEKGDIPEGYSVSREKKERFSLILESASTNQTSMYLCATLRSAPTDTQYFGPGTRLTVL.